This T cell receptor beta chain derives from a study of blood T cell repertoires in COVID-19. Study-wide context: Sample material is recorded as cDNA or gDNA derived from T cells, B-cell-depleted T cells, or PBMCs.

Clones were sequenced by immunoSEQ multiplex PCR, and TCRdb holds only the in-frame ones, with some missing. In the table there are approximately 500,000 clones, less than 90% of which are singletons. The table lists this clone with many counts. The sample carries other DNA sequences with the same CDR3. This CDR3 is built from 11 residues. V dropped 6 bases and J dropped 8 bases, with 9 bases sitting between them. Germline V lookup: CDR1 SNHLY, CDR2 FYNNEI. Sequenced material: peripheral blood. This chain joins TRBV2 and TRBJ2-3; D is possibly TRBD2 (5 bases). The TCR comes from a woman aged 50 to 60 with COVID-19, enrolled during active disease. CDR3 sequence reads: CASSSGSTQYF. The CDR3 region has the DNA TGTGCCAGCAGCAGCGGTAGTACGCAGTATTTT.